One T cell receptor (beta chain) is described in this entry. Its specificity is unknown. The entry originates in a study of CD8 T cells in Susac syndrome. Study conclusions and caveats: Regarding the TCR sequencing and HLA analysis, the study admitted that a relatively small number of individuals were involved.

Random hexamers served to reverse transcribe about 0.5 to 1 ug RNA. Multiplex PCR with immunoSEQ amplified the TCR beta CDR3 across 54 Vbeta and 13 Jbeta. MiXCR, applied by TCRdb to the immunoSEQ multiplex PCR reads, yields one record per CDR3 protein. The repertoire includes around 180,000 distinct CDR3 sequences, over 85% of them detected once, and 0.09% to 0.1% sits in the top ten. The CDR3 sequence is 13 residues long. V gave up 2 bases and J gave up 2 bases, with 9 bases separating them. Germline loops: CDR1 GTSNPN, CDR2 SVGIG (reference sequence). Peripheral blood CD8+ and CD4+ T cells were profiled by TCR beta sequencing.

This clonotype originated in a human donor with multiple sclerosis. Source material: CD4+ T cells from PBMCs. The gene calls are TRBV30 and TRBJ1-2; D perhaps matches TRBD1 (5 bases). The CDR3 sequence is CAWSPGGNYGYTF. In DNA, the CDR3 is TGTGCCTGGAGTCCGGGGGGAAACTATGGCTACACCTTC.